This TCR beta chain was documented in a study of CD8+ T cells in alopecia areata. Study information: Patients remained on tofacitinib for 6 to 18 months and then went 6 months without it.

Findings of the study overall: Higher clonality was seen in lesional scalp than in normal scalp, especially in alopecia totalis/universalis.

cDNA prepared by RNA extraction and subsequent reverse transcription served as the template for sequencing. Sequencing used immunoSEQ multiplex PCR; TCRdb keeps in-frame clones, though not all of them. The profile shows over 85,000 clones, 41% of them singletons. This clone was picked up many times. Its cognate antigen is unknown. The CDR3 contains 14 residues. Trimming took 3 bases from V and 1 from J, leaving 9 bases between them. Looked up from germline, CDR1 is SGHTA and CDR2 is FQGNSA. This chain connects TRBV7-2 to TRBJ2-5, with D perhaps matching TRBD2 (6 bases). Material: CD4+ T cells sorted from blood. This clonotype was sampled from a human donor with alopecia areata. Written as DNA, the CDR3 is TGTGCCAGCAGCTTCGGGGGTCGCCAAGAGACCCAGTACTTC. It is translated as CASSFGGRQETQYF.